The text below deals with one T cell receptor beta chain. Original methodology: The assay estimated nucleated cells by amplifying reference gene primers. Assay: immunoSEQ multiplex PCR; the TCRdb copy retains only in-frame clones and omits some. V and J calls and clone size follow that table, whereas D and trimming were derived from the DNA. Among 240,000 or so clones listed, around 89% were seen once. V lost 0 bases, J lost 6 bases, and 11 bases stayed unmatched. This CDR3 has 17 residues. Looked up from germline, CDR1 is ENHRY and CDR2 is SYGVKD. These data are taken from a study of blood T cell repertoires in COVID-19. About the study: The United States, Italy and Spain supplied acute and convalescent COVID-19 samples. Nucleic acid was either cDNA or gDNA, and it came from T cells, B-cell-depleted T cells, or PBMCs.

The specimen sequenced was peripheral blood. The chain is built from TRBV10-3 and TRBJ2-3; 8 bases align to TRBD1. The source of this sequence is a woman aged 40 to 50 who had recovered from COVID-19. The CDR3 bases are TGTGCCATCAGTGAGTCGATTGGGCAGGGGGCTAGGGATACGCAGTATTTT. Protein product: CAISESIGQGARDTQYF.